These 2 T cell receptor beta chains share one sample of origin, sequenced in a study of blood T cell repertoires in COVID-19 (TCRdb year 2020). The library relied on the immunoSEQ multiplex PCR assay. TCRdb limited this immuneACCESS table to in-frame rearrangements with V and J called. A share of clones is missing; checked studies link under half to unresolved V genes, and the rest is unexplained. The sample table records approximately 120,000 clones; about 85% of these occur just once. The top ten constitute roughly 4% of the sample. The source material was peripheral blood. These receptors all come from a human donor in a cohort sampled during active COVID-19.

This sequence joins TRBV27 and TRBJ2-1, with 7 bases identical to TRBD2. Germline V gene sequence: CDR1 MNHEY, CDR2 SMNVEV (reference sequence). The CDR3 has 16 amino acids. J lost 5 bases, V lost 6 bases, and 13 bases had no gene match. The CDR3 DNA reads TGTGCCAGCAGCAAACTTTGGGGGGGGGTCGACAATGAGCAGTTCTTC. Protein: CASSKLWGGVDNEQFF.

This clone appeared a single time. This chain connects TRBV19 to TRBJ2-1; 7 positions agree with TRBD2. Germline V gene data show CDR1 as LNHDA and CDR2 as SQIVND (reference sequence). The CDR3 contains 14 residues. Losses at the gene ends were 8 bases for V and 7 bases for J; bases not matched to a gene: 11. CDR3 in DNA: TGTGCCAGTGCGGGACTACTAAAGGGAAATGAGCAGTTCTTC. This translates into CASAGLLKGNEQFF.